This entry lists 2 T cell receptor beta chains sequenced from one sample in a study of human T cells and chemical hapten exposure. The time point was: patch test 1, 2 weeks after DPC sensitization. Treatment: therapeutic diphenylcyclopropenone sensitization with weekly scalp DPC. TCRdb re-called the RACE reads with MiXCR, one entry per CDR3 protein. The sample yields roughly 180,000 distinct CDR3 sequences, roughly 15% seen once. The source material was whole blood, sampled in connection with sensitization to the hapten diphenylcyclopropenone (DPC). These receptors were collected from a woman under 40 with alopecia areata. Some clones in this sample may be carry-over from other donors' samples.

This clonotype was seen a few times. This chain connects TRBV12-3 or TRBV12-4 to TRBJ1-2; D unresolved. V was trimmed by 6 bases and J by 1 base, leaving 15 bases between them. The CDR3 runs to 15 residues. The CDR3 DNA is TGTGCCAGCAGCCAAGAGGGCCAGGATAACTATGGCTACACCTTC. Residues: CASSQEGQDNYGYTF.

This clonotype appeared many times. The chain links TRBV3-1 to TRBJ2-5, with D tentatively TRBD1 (6 bases). This CDR3 is built from 15 residues. With 4 bases removed from V and 7 bases from J, the gap between germline ends came to 19 bases. Germline V gives CDR1 LGHDT, CDR2 YNNKEL (reference sequence). The CDR3 nucleotides are TGTGCCAGCAGCCTTGTCGGGACACCCGAGGGGACCCAGTACTTC. This translates into CASSLVGTPEGTQYF.